Presented here are 15 T cell receptor beta chains from one specimen sequenced in a study of blood T cell repertoires in COVID-19 (dated by TCRdb to about 2020). Libraries were prepared through the immunoSEQ multiplex PCR assay. TCRdb took over this immuneACCESS table, retaining in-frame rearrangements with V and J assigned. Such tables are incomplete; in checked studies, under half of the missing clones stem from an unresolved V gene, and the remainder is unexplained. The sample contains about 220,000 clones, 80% to 85% of them found a single time. The ten largest clones take up approximately 5% of the sample. The sample was peripheral blood. These receptor sequences come from a woman between 55 and 75 years old who had recovered from COVID-19.

V is TRBV4-3 and J is TRBJ2-5; TRBD2 agrees at 12 bases. Germline V gene lookup returns CDR1 LGHNA and CDR2 YSLEER. The CDR3 has 17 amino acids. The junction had 7 bases not matched to a gene; V was cut back by 0 bases and J by 5 bases. CDR3 protein: CASSQDMLAGGQETQYF. The CDR3 DNA reads TGCGCCAGCAGCCAAGATATGCTAGCGGGGGGGCAGGAGACCCAGTACTTC.

The chain joins TRBV20-1 to TRBJ1-1; 7 bases fit TRBD1. This CDR3 contains 13 residues. Germline V lookup: CDR1 DFQATT, CDR2 SNEGSKA (reference sequence). J gave up 0 bases and V 3 bases, and 1 base lay outside the gene matches. DNA for the CDR3: TGCAGTGCTAGTCAGGGGGTGAACACTGAAGCTTTCTTT. Translation gives CSASQGVNTEAFF.

There are a few counts of this clone. The chain uses TRBV19 and TRBJ2-5; possible D gene TRBD2, 6 bases. Per the germline V gene, CDR1 is LNHDA and CDR2 is SQIVND (reference sequence). The CDR3 loop spans 16 amino acids. The V end was cut by 1 base, the J end by 5 bases, with 17 bases between. The CDR3 nucleotides read TGTGCCAGTAGTATAGCTGGCGGGGTGATTGCGGAGACCCAGTACTTC. Translated: CASSIAGGVIAETQYF.

This clone was detected a few times. This chain uses TRBV5-5 with TRBJ2-7; 8 positions match TRBD1. Germline V gene sequence: CDR1 SGHKS, CDR2 YYEKEE (reference sequence). CDR3 length equals 13 residues. V dropped 3 bases and J dropped 7; count of bases not matched to a gene: 6. The CDR3 DNA sequence: TGTGCCAGCAGCTGGCAGGGGGCTTGGGAGCAGTACTTC. Translated, it gives CASSWQGAWEQYF.

V is TRBV5-1 and J is TRBJ2-3; 8 bases agree with TRBD2. CDR3 length: 16 residues. V lost 0 bases and J lost 2; bases outside the gene matches: 5. Germline V gives CDR1 SGHRS, CDR2 YFSETQ. CDR3 amino acids: CASSLEAGGNTDTQYF. The CDR3 nucleotides are TGCGCCAGCAGCTTGGAGGCGGGGGGAAACACAGATACGCAGTATTTT. Supplemented by reference TRBV5-1 and TRBJ2-3, the full variable domain reads KAGVTQTPRYLIKTRGQQVTLSCSPISGHRSVSWYQQTPGQGLQFLFEYFSETQRNKGNFPGRFSGRQFSNSRSEMNVSTLELGDSALYLCASSLEAGGNTDTQYFGPGTRLTVL.

The chain joins TRBV12-5 to TRBJ2-7; D remains unclear. The CDR3 consists of 12 residues. Germline-derived CDR1 and CDR2 are LGHNT and FRNRAP. V was clipped by 5 bases and J by 3 bases, with 8 bases between them. The CDR3: CASGIPHYEQYF. CDR3 sequence (DNA): TGTGCTAGTGGTATACCACACTACGAGCAGTACTTC.

The chain employs TRBV3-1 (or the pseudogene TRBV3-2) and TRBJ1-2; TRBD1 matches 10 bases. The CDR3 runs to 13 residues. The trim removed 8 bases at V and 7 bases at J, leaving 7 bases unmatched. Looked up from germline, CDR1 is LGHDT and CDR2 is YNNKEL (reference sequence). The DNA for the CDR3 is TGTGCCAGCGGAGGGACAGGGGTTGGTGGCTACACCTTC. Protein product: CASGGTGVGGYTF.

The table lists this clone with a count of one. The rearrangement uses TRBV6-6 and TRBJ2-1, with D possibly TRBD1 on 6 matching bases. The V end was cut by 8 bases, the J end by 4 bases, with 15 bases between. This CDR3 comprises 14 residues. Germline assignment: CDR1 MNHNY and CDR2 SVGAGI (reference sequence). The CDR3 nucleotides read TGTGCCAGCGGGGATCTGACAGGATACAATGAGCAGTTCTTC. It specifies CASGDLTGYNEQFF.

V and J are TRBV11-1 and TRBJ2-3; no reliable D call. Looked up from germline, CDR1 is SGHAT and CDR2 is FQDESV (reference sequence). Trimming removed 6 bases at V and 0 bases at J, with 13 bases between. This CDR3 spans 15 amino acids. CDR3 DNA sequence: TGTGCCAGCAGGCCGTTTATAACTAGCACAGATACGCAGTATTTT. Its protein is CASRPFITSTDTQYF. Filled out from reference TRBV11-1 and TRBJ2-3, the complete variable domain reads EAEVAQSPRYKITEKSQAVAFWCDPISGHATLYWYRQILGQGPELLVQFQDESVVDDSQLPKDRFSAERLKGVDSTLKIQPAELGDSAMYLCASRPFITSTDTQYFGPGTRLTVL.

The gene calls are TRBV30 and TRBJ1-2; 9 nucleotides agree with TRBD1. Germline V CDR1 and CDR2: GTSNPN, SVGIG (reference sequence). V gave up 4 bases and J gave up 3 bases; unmatched junction bases: 6. The CDR3 consists of 14 residues. DNA for the CDR3: TGTGCCTGGACTAGACAGGGGGGTTACTATGGCTACACCTTC. It encodes CAWTRQGGYYGYTF.

This sequence joins TRBV13 and TRBJ2-5; tentatively, D is TRBD1 (7 bases). Trimming took 6 bases from V and 4 from J, leaving 15 bases between them. CDR3 length equals 14 residues. The germline V gene has CDR1 PRHDT and CDR2 FYEKMQ (reference sequence). The chain's CDR3 is CASRARGAGETQYF. CDR3 coding DNA: TGTGCCAGCAGGGCCAGGGGGGCGGGAGAGACCCAGTACTTC.

DNA of the CDR3: TGTGCCAGCAGCTCGGGACAGGGGGCTTTCAACGAGCAGTACTTC. Protein product: CASSSGQGAFNEQYF. V usage is TRBV7-3 and J usage is TRBJ2-7; the match to TRBD1 covers 12 bases. This CDR3 has 15 residues. Looked up from germline, CDR1 is SGHTA and CDR2 is FQGTGA. V was pared by 4 bases and J by 5 bases, with 6 bases of the junction left unmatched.

The chain couples TRBV3-1 (or the pseudogene TRBV3-2) to TRBJ2-5; D might be TRBD2 (5 bases). This CDR3 spans 14 amino acids. V lost 6 bases to trimming and J lost 3 bases, with 14 bases between them. CDR1 is LGHDT and CDR2 is YNNKEL in the germline V gene (reference sequence). DNA of the CDR3: TGTGCCAGCAGGCTACTGGAGGCTAAAGAGACCCAGTACTTC. It is translated as CASRLLEAKETQYF.

The chain has TRBV27 and TRBJ1-6, with D perhaps matching TRBD1 (6 bases). Trimming removed 3 bases from V and 4 bases from J, with 22 bases in between. Germline CDR1 is MNHEY and CDR2 is SMNVEV (reference sequence). The length of the CDR3 is 19 residues. This CDR3 reads CASSFLYRDTQEYNSPLHF. The CDR3 bases are TGTGCCAGCAGTTTTCTGTACCGGGACACCCAAGAATATAATTCACCCCTCCACTTT.

This clone came up a few times. The chain recombines TRBV6-2 or TRBV6-3 with TRBJ1-6, with TRBD1 matching 11 bases. The CDR3 contains 14 residues. V was clipped by 2 bases and J by 9 bases; unmatched bases: 0. Germline CDR1 and CDR2: MNHEY and SVGEGT. The CDR3 spells CASSYGTGGSPLHF. The CDR3 DNA is TGTGCCAGCAGTTACGGGACAGGGGGTTCACCCCTCCACTTT.